A selection of T cell receptor beta chains follows, all from one sample in a study of cytomegalovirus exposure and HLA in healthy donors. This table comes from immunoSEQ multiplex PCR, and its TCRdb copy is limited to in-frame clones, with some not included. The sample yields 150,000 to 180,000 clones, approximately 80% seen once. The sequenced sample was PBMCs. These receptors originate from a woman in her thirties or forties in good health and CMV-seronegative. The CDR3 runs from the conserved cysteine through the conserved F or W. D genes are given only for firm matches. Expanded clones are given a class, and other clones once, few, many or no size at all.

J: TRBJ2-7; size: -; V: TRBV7-9; D: TRBD2; CDR3: CASSFGGVAYEQYF; DNA: TGTGCCAGCAGCTTTGGGGGGGTAGCCTACGAGCAGTACTTC
J: TRBJ2-7; size: -; V: TRBV18; D: -; CDR3: CASSSTGTTYEQYF; DNA: TGTGCCAGCTCGTCGACAGGTACTACCTACGAGCAGTACTTC
J: TRBJ2-2; size: -; V: TRBV6-5; D: -; CDR3: CASSLAALNTGELFF; DNA: TGTGCCAGCAGTTTAGCGGCCTTAAACACCGGGGAGCTGTTTTTT
J: TRBJ2-3; size: few; V: TRBV7-9; D: TRBD2; CDR3: CASSLEFGLARSTDTQYF; DNA: TGTGCCAGCAGCTTAGAATTTGGACTAGCGAGAAGCACAGATACGCAGTATTTT
J: TRBJ1-1; size: -; V: TRBV2; D: TRBD1; CDR3: CARTGTTEAFF; DNA: TGTGCCCGGACAGGGACGACTGAAGCTTTCTTT
J: TRBJ1-4; size: -; V: TRBV7-9; D: -; CDR3: CASSLERSYRAENEKLFF; DNA: TGTGCCAGCAGCTTAGAGAGAAGTTACAGGGCTGAAAATGAAAAACTGTTTTTT
J: TRBJ1-2; size: -; V: TRBV27; D: -; CDR3: CASSFDRNYGYTF; DNA: TGTGCCAGCAGTTTTGACAGGAACTATGGCTACACCTTC
J: TRBJ2-1; size: -; V: TRBV19; D: -; CDR3: CASSIRGERSYNEQFF; DNA: TGTGCCAGTAGTATCCGTGGGGAGCGGAGTTACAATGAGCAGTTCTTC
J: TRBJ2-5; size: -; V: TRBV9; D: -; CDR3: CASSFDRTQETQYF; DNA: TGTGCCAGCAGCTTCGACAGGACACAAGAGACCCAGTACTTC
J: TRBJ1-5; size: few; V: TRBV6-5; D: -; CDR3: CASSYGAGEQPQHF; DNA: TGTGCCAGCAGTTACGGGGCAGGGGAACAGCCCCAGCATTTT
J: TRBJ1-1; size: -; V: TRBV5-6; D: TRBD1; CDR3: CASSLGAGGTEAFF; DNA: TGTGCCAGCAGCTTGGGGGCAGGGGGAACTGAAGCTTTCTTT
J: TRBJ1-2; size: few; V: TRBV10-3; D: TRBD1; CDR3: CAIRGDRGYGYTF; DNA: TGTGCCATCAGGGGGGACAGAGGCTATGGCTACACCTTC
J: TRBJ2-5; size: once; V: TRBV10-3; D: TRBD1; CDR3: CAISESTGVEETQYF; DNA: TGTGCCATCAGTGAGTCCACAGGGGTGGAAGAGACCCAGTACTTC
J: TRBJ1-2; size: -; V: TRBV15; D: -; CDR3: CATSDRGGYGYTF; DNA: TGTGCCACCAGTGACCGAGGGGGCTATGGCTACACCTTC
J: TRBJ2-2; size: -; V: TRBV2; D: -; CDR3: CASKRENTGELFF; DNA: TGTGCCAGCAAACGGGAGAACACCGGGGAGCTGTTTTTT
J: TRBJ1-1; size: -; V: TRBV6-5; D: -; CDR3: CASSYSYRLTEAFF; DNA: TGTGCCAGCAGTTACTCGTACAGGCTCACTGAAGCTTTCTTT
J: TRBJ1-5; size: once; V: TRBV14; D: -; CDR3: CASSQEQGRGDQPQHF; DNA: TGTGCCAGCAGCCAAGAACAGGGAAGGGGCGATCAGCCCCAGCATTTT
J: TRBJ1-1; size: -; V: TRBV28; D: TRBD1; CDR3: CASGTGGLVQVNTEAFF; DNA: TGTGCCAGTGGGACAGGGGGACTGGTTCAGGTTAACACTGAAGCTTTCTTT
J: TRBJ2-4; size: -; V: TRBV28; D: -; CDR3: CASSPPGAGAKNIQYF; DNA: TGTGCCAGCAGCCCCCCTGGGGCTGGGGCCAAAAACATTCAGTACTTC
J: TRBJ2-3; size: -; V: TRBV30; D: -; CDR3: CAWRLSGPDRYF; DNA: TGTGCCTGGAGGCTCAGCGGGCCCGACAGGTATTTT
J: TRBJ1-1; size: -; V: TRBV6-5; D: TRBD1; CDR3: CASSYSDPGGTEAFF; DNA: TGTGCCAGCAGTTACTCGGATCCAGGGGGCACTGAAGCTTTCTTT
J: TRBJ2-4; size: -; V: TRBV7-9; D: -; CDR3: CASSSLGGRAKNIQYF; DNA: TGTGCCAGCAGCTCGCTGGGGGGAAGAGCCAAAAACATTCAGTACTTC
J: TRBJ2-1; size: -; V: TRBV7-2; D: TRBD2; CDR3: CASSLGFRTSGGKGEQFF; DNA: TGTGCCAGCAGCTTAGGGTTCCGGACTAGCGGGGGAAAGGGTGAGCAGTTCTTC